This TCR beta chain was identified during a study of cytomegalovirus exposure and HLA in healthy donors. Regarding the study as a whole: There were approximately 150 TCR beta chains listed as cytomegalovirus-associated.

The length of the CDR3 is 16 residues. CDR1 is LNHDA and CDR2 is SQIVND in the germline V gene (reference sequence). The V end lost 6 bases, the J end lost 0 bases, and 14 bases lay between the germline ends. PCR was performed using 60 Vbeta and 13 Jbeta primers. Assay: immunoSEQ multiplex PCR; the TCRdb copy retains only in-frame clones and omits some. The profile shows roughly 150,000 clones, 65% to 85% of them singletons. Turning to this clone: Its antigen is currently unknown.

Everyone who donated was a healthy bone marrow donor. The clonotype comes from a boy aged 2 to 9 in good health and CMV-seronegative. Sequencing used PBMCs. The chain recombines TRBV19 with TRBJ1-4; no clear D. CDR3 sequence: CASRIRIGTTNEKLFF. For the CDR3, the DNA is TGTGCCAGTAGGATAAGGATCGGGACAACTAATGAAAAACTGTTTTTT.